Listed below are T cell receptor beta chains from one sample, sequenced in a study of blood T cell repertoires in COVID-19. Assay: immunoSEQ multiplex PCR; the TCRdb copy retains only in-frame clones and omits some. The sample yields about 110,000 clones, approximately 84% seen once. What was sequenced was peripheral blood. The receptors here all came from a woman in her forties with acute or convalescent COVID-19. Both conserved end residues are part of each CDR3.

TRBV7-8 | 15 | CASSFLAVGNQPQHF
TRBV29-1 | 13 | CSAHAGQGDEQYF
TRBV19 | 16 | CASSPSWSQGDSPLHF
TRBV5-1 | 16 | CASSQGGKRSFSPLHF
TRBV10-3 | 15 | CAISPIQGSDEKLFF
TRBV4-1 | 14 | CASSQVRGDQPQHF
TRBV2 | 15 | CASREGQGPHYGYTF
TRBV27 | 15 | CASSRSGSLADEQFF
TRBV6-5 | 14 | CASRASGGNYGYTF
TRBV27 | 14 | CASSPQGPMYEQYF
TRBV10-2 | 13 | CASSRGTTYEQYF
TRBV5-4 | 14 | CASSLRSSTDTQYF
TRBV12-3/TRBV12-4 | 13 | CASSFSSQYEQYF
TRBV14 | 14 | CASSALRNTDTQYF
TRBV29-1 | 15 | CSVVPGGTNTGELFF
TRBV5-1 | 15 | CASSRIQGMGETQYF
TRBV9 | 14 | CASSVKPGVYGYTF
TRBV6-5 | 12 | CASSRTDQPQHF
TRBV20-1 | 14 | CSASNYLGTVEAFF
TRBV5-1 | 17 | CASSATSGGANRETQYF
TRBV20-1 | 10 | CSGGTDTQYF
TRBV6-5 | 14 | CASSYSRGPYEQYF
TRBV4-1 | 15 | CASSVVEGGTYEQYF
TRBV5-4 | 15 | CASRHTLSDSYEQYF
TRBV7-8 | 12 | CASSFNREKLFF
TRBV20-1 | 15 | CSASSAGGGNQPQHF
TRBV4-3 | 15 | CASSQDPLDRPLRTF
TRBV7-8 | 15 | CASSGYRDRNTEAFF
TRBV18 | 16 | CASSPYSGTGTYEQYF
TRBV19 | 15 | CASSIGQAAGNTIYF
TRBV9 | 16 | CASSGRDRGRSGELFF
TRBV19 | 12 | CASSNWNYGYTF
TRBV19 | 14 | CASSRGTTSQEAFF
TRBV20-1 | 15 | CSASLGGQGGETQYF
TRBV6-5 | 15 | CASSRGGIEADTQYF
TRBV5-6 | 13 | CASSWSGKRGYTF
TRBV18 | 16 | CASSPLGGGDYYEQYF
TRBV19 | 15 | CASRQQSGGKETQYF
TRBV19 | 19 | CALYLRDRGRGGLNYEQYF
TRBV11-2 | 15 | CASSLERGLYNEQFF
TRBV15 | 17 | CATKPGQGIYSNQPQHF
TRBV6-5 | 15 | CASPYYRARGTEAFF